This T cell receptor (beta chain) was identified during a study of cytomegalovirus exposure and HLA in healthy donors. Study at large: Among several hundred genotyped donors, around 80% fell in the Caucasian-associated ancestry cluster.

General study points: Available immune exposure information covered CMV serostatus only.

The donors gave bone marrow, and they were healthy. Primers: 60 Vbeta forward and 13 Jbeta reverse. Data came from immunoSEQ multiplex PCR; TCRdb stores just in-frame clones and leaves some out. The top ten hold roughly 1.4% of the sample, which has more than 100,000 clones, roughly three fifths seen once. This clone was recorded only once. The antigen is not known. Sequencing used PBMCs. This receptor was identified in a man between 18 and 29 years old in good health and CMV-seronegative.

CDR3 loop: CASVERDGGNEQFF. Written as DNA, the CDR3 is TGTGCCAGCGTCGAGAGGGACGGGGGTAATGAGCAGTTCTTC. The chain uses TRBV6-5 and TRBJ2-1; weak D call: TRBD2 (6 bases). The CDR3 runs to 14 residues. CDR1 is MNHEY and CDR2 is SVGAGI in the germline V gene. Trimming took 8 bases from V and 7 from J, leaving 18 bases between them.